The sample holds one count of the clone carrying this T cell receptor (beta chain). What it binds is not known. This sample is drawn from a study of beta chain features in type 1 diabetes. About the study: All samples together contributed 100 million to 120 million sorted cells for examination. General study points: Type 1 diabetes patients had fewer VDJ junction insertions and more deletions.

Isolated RNA was reverse transcribed in full, so expressed TCRB transcripts were sequenced. Sequencing used immunoSEQ multiplex PCR; TCRdb keeps in-frame clones, though not all of them. The data hold almost 350,000 clones, with 6.5% to 10% observed a single time. The CDR3 runs to 18 residues. CDR1 and CDR2 from the germline V gene are SGHTA and FQGNSA. V gave up 5 bases and J gave up 0 bases, with 22 bases separating them. Central memory, naive, regulatory and stem cell-like memory CD4+ cells were sorted by CD45RO/CCR7/CD25/CD127/CD95/CD27. The source material was central memory CD4+ T cells from blood. The chain recombines TRBV7-2 with TRBJ1-2; weak D call: TRBD1 (5 bases). This receptor was taken from a woman younger than 30 in good health. CDR3 amino acids: CASSPTGRPRSPNYGYTF. The DNA for the CDR3 is TGTGCCAGCAGCCCCACAGGACGCCCCAGGAGCCCTAACTATGGCTACACCTTC.